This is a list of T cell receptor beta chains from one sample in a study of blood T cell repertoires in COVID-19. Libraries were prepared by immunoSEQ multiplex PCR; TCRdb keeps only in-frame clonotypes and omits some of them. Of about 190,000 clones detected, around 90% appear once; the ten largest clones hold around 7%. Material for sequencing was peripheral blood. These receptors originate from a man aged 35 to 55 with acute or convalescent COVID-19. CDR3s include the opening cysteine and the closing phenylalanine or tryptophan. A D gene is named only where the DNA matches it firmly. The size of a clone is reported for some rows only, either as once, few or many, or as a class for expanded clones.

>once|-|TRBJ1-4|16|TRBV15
CATSRGGTGRNEKLFF
TGTGCCACCAGCAGAGGGGGAACAGGCAGAAATGAAAAACTGTTTTTT
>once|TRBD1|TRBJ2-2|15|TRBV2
CASLPQGARSGELFF
TGTGCCAGCCTACCCCAGGGGGCGCGGTCCGGGGAGCTGTTTTTT
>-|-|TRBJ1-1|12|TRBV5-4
CASSSGRTEAFF
TGTGCCAGCAGCTCGGGGAGGACTGAAGCTTTCTTT
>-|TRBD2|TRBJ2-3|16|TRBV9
CASSGTSGGAADTQYF
TGTGCCAGCAGCGGGACTAGCGGGGGGGCAGCAGATACGCAGTATTTT
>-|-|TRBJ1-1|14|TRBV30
CAWSVGGIPTEAFF
TGTGCCTGGAGTGTAGGCGGGATTCCGACTGAAGCTTTCTTT
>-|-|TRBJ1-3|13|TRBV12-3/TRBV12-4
CASRQSTGNTIYF
TGTGCCAGCAGGCAGTCAACTGGAAACACCATATATTTT
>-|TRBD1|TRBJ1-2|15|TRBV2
CASRVPGTENYGYTF
TGTGCCAGCAGAGTCCCCGGGACAGAAAACTATGGCTACACCTTC
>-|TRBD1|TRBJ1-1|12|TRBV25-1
CASSAGGGRAFF
TGTGCCAGCAGTGCAGGGGGTGGGCGGGCTTTCTTT
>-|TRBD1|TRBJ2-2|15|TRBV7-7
CASSPRQGVTGELFF
TGTGCTAGCAGCCCGCGGCAGGGGGTCACCGGGGAGCTGTTTTTT
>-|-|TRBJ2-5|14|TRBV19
CASSIRRAQETQYF
TGTGCCAGTAGTATAAGGAGGGCACAAGAGACCCAGTACTTC
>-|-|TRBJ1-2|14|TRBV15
CATRLPGVNYGYTF
TGTGCCACCAGACTTCCCGGGGTTAACTATGGCTACACCTTC
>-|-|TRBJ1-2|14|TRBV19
CASSPRDFPYGYTF
TGTGCCAGTAGTCCCAGGGACTTTCCCTATGGCTACACCTTC
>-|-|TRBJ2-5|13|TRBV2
CASSGGLQETQYF
TGTGCCAGCAGTGGAGGACTCCAAGAGACCCAGTACTTC
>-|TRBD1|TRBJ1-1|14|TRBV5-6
CASSPGQGFTEAFF
TGTGCCAGCAGCCCAGGACAGGGTTTCACTGAAGCTTTCTTT
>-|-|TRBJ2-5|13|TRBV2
CASSVGRQETQYF
TGTGCCAGCAGTGTAGGCAGGCAAGAGACCCAGTACTTC
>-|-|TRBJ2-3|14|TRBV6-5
CASSSGGWTDTQYF
TGTGCCAGCAGTTCCGGGGGTTGGACAGATACGCAGTATTTT
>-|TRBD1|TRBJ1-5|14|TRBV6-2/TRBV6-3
CASSKDRVPKPQHF
TGTGCCAGCAGTAAAGACAGGGTCCCCAAGCCCCAGCATTTT
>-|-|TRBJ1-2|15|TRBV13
CASSLVRGSDYGYTF
TGTGCCAGCAGCTTAGTCAGGGGTTCTGACTATGGCTACACCTTC
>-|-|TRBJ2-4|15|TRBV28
CASNGGMMDKNIQYF
TGTGCCAGCAATGGGGGGATGATGGACAAAAACATTCAGTACTTC
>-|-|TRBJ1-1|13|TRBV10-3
CAINGLRNTEAFF
TGTGCCATCAACGGGTTAAGGAACACTGAAGCTTTCTTT